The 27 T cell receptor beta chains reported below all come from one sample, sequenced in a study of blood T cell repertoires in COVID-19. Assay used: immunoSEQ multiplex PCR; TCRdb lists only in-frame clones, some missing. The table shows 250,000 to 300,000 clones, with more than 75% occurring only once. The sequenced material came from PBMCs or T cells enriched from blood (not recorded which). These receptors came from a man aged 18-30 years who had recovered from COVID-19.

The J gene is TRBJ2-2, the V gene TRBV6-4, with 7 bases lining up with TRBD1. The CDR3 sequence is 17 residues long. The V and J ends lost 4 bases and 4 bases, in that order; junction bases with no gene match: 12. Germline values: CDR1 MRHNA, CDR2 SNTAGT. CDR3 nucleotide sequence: TGTGCCAGCAGTGCCTCGACAGGGTCTGAACTCACCGGGGAGCTGTTTTTT. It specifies CASSASTGSELTGELFF.

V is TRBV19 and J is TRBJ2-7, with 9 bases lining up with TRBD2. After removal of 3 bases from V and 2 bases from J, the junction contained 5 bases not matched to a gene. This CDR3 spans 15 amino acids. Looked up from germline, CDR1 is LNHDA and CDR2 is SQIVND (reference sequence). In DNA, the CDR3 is TGTGCCAGTAGTATTCGTCTAGCGGGACCCTACGAGCAGTACTTC. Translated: CASSIRLAGPYEQYF.

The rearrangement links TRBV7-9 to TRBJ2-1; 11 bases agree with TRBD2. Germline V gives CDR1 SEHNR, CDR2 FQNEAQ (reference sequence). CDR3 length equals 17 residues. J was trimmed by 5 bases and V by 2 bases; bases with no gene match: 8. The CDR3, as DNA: TGTGCCAGCAGCTTAAATAGCGGGAGGGCTTCGAACAATGAGCAGTTCTTC. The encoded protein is CASSLNSGRASNNEQFF.

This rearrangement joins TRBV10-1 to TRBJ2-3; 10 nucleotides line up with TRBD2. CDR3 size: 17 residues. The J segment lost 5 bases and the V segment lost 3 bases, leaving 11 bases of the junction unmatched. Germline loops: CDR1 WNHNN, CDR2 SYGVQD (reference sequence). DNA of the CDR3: TGCGCCAGCAGTGACTCCGTAGCGGGAGGAGTTGAAGATACGCAGTATTTT. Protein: CASSDSVAGGVEDTQYF.

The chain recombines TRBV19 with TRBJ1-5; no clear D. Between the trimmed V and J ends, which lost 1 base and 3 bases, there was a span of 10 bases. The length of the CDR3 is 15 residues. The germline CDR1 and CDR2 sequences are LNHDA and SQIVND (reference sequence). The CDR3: CASSIVTGDNQPQHF. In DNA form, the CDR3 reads TGTGCCAGTAGTATAGTCACCGGAGACAATCAGCCCCAGCATTTT. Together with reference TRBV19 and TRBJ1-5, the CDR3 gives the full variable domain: DGGITQSPKYLFRKEGQNVTLSCEQNLNHDAMYWYRQDPGQGLRLIYYSQIVNDFQKGDIAEGYSVSREKKESFPLTVTSAQKNPTAFYLCASSIVTGDNQPQHFGDGTRLSIL.

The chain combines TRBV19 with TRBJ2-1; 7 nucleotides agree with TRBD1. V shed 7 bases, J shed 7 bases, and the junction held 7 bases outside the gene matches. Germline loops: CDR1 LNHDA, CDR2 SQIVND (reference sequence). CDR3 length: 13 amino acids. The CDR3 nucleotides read TGTGCCAGTAATGAGGGGGCGGGTAATGAGCAGTTCTTC. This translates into CASNEGAGNEQFF.

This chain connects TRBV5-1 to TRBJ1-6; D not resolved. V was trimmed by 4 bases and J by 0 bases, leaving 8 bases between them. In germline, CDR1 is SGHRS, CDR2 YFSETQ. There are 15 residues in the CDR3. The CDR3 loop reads CASSGGSSYNSPLHF. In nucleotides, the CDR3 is TGCGCCAGCAGCGGCGGGAGCTCCTATAATTCACCCCTCCACTTT.

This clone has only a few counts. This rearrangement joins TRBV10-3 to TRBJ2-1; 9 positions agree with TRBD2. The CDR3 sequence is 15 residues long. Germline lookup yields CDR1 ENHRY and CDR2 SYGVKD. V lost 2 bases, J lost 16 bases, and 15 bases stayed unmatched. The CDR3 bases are TGTGCCATCAGTGAGGGCTGGCGGGAGGGCCAGCAAGACTTCTTC. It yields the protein CAISEGWREGQQDFF.

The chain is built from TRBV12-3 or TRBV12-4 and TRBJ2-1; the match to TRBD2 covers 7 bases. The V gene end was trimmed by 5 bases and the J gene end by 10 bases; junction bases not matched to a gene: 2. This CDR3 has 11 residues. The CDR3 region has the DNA TGTGCCAGCAGTCGGACTAGGGAGCAGTTCTTC. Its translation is CASSRTREQFF.

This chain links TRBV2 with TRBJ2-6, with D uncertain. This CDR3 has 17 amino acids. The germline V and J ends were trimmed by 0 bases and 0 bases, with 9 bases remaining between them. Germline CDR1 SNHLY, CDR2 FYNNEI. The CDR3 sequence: CASSEARRISGANVLTF. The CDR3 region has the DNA TGTGCCAGCAGTGAAGCGCGGCGGATCTCTGGGGCCAACGTCCTGACTTTC.

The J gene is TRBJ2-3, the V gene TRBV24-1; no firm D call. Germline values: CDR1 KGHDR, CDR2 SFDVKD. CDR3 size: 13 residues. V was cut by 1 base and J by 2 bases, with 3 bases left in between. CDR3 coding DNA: TGTGCCACCAGTGATTTATACACAGATACGCAGTATTTT. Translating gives CATSDLYTDTQYF.

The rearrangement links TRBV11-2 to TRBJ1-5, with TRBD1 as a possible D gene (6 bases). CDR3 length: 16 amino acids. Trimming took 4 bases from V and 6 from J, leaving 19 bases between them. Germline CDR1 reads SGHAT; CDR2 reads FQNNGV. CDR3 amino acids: CASSSGQGTQVQPQHF. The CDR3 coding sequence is TGTGCCAGCAGCTCGGGTCAGGGGACCCAAGTTCAGCCCCAGCATTTT.

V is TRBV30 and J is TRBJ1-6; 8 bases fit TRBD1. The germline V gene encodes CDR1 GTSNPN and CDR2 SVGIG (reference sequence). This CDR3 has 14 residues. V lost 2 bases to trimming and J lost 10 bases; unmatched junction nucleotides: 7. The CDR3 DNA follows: TGTGCCTGGAGTCAGGGGGCGGAATACTCACCCCTCCACTTT. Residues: CAWSQGAEYSPLHF.

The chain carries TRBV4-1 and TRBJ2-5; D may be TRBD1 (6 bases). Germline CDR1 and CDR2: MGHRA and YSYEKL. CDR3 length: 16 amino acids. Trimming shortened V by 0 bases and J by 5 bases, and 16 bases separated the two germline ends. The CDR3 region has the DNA TGCGCCAGCAGCCAAGATGACGAGGACAGTTGGGAGACCCAGTACTTC. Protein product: CASSQDDEDSWETQYF.

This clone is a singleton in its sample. Written as DNA, the CDR3 is TGCGCCAGCAGCTTGGCCGAAAGCGGGACAGGGGGCCTCAATGAGCAGTTCTTC. It translates to CASSLAESGTGGLNEQFF. The V gene is TRBV5-1, the J gene TRBJ2-1; 12 nucleotides line up with TRBD1. Germline V gene lookup returns CDR1 SGHRS and CDR2 YFSETQ. J gave up 6 bases and V 0 bases, and 10 bases lay outside the gene matches. This CDR3 is built from 18 residues.

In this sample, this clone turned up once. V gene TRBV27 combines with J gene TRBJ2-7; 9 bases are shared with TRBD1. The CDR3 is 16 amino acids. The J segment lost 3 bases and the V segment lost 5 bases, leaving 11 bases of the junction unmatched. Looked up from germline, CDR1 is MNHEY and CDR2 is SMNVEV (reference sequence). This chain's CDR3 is CASSPQGQGRRYEQYF. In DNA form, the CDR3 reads TGTGCCAGCAGTCCACAGGGACAGGGACGGCGCTACGAGCAGTACTTC.

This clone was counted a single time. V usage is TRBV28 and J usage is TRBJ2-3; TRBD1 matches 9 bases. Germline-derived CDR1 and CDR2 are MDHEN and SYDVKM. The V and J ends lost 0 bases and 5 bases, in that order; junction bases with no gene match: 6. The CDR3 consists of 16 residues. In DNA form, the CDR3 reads TGTGCCAGCAGTTTATGGGGGACAGGGAATCTAGATACGCAGTATTTT. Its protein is CASSLWGTGNLDTQYF.

The CDR3 DNA is TGTGCCAGCAGCTTGACAGGGGATGCACCCCTCCACTTT. It is translated as CASSLTGDAPLHF. The chain recombines TRBV5-5 with TRBJ1-6; 7 bases line up with TRBD1. V shed 1 base and J 11 bases; nucleotides not matched to a gene: 3. The V gene's germline CDR1 is SGHKS and CDR2 YYEKEE (reference sequence). The CDR3 extends over 13 amino acids.

The chain's CDR3 is CASSVASGQGLSTDTQYF. The CDR3 region has the DNA TGTGCCAGCAGCGTAGCTTCGGGACAGGGTTTGAGCACAGATACGCAGTATTTT. The genes are TRBV9 and TRBJ2-3, with 9 bases that match TRBD1. The CDR3 contains 18 residues. From germline, CDR1 is SGDLS and CDR2 YYNGEE. After removal of 0 bases from V and 0 bases from J, the junction contained 8 bases not matched to a gene. The whole variable domain, filled in from reference TRBV9 and TRBJ2-3, reads DSGVTQTPKHLITATGQRVTLRCSPRSGDLSVYWYQQSLDQGLQFLIQYYNGEERAKGNILERFSAQQFPDLHSELNLSSLELGDSALYFCASSVASGQGLSTDTQYFGPGTRLTVL.

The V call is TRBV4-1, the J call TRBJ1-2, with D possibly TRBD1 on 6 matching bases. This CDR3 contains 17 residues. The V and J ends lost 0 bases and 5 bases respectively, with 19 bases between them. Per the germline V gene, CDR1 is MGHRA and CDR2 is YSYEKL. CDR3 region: CASSQDITTGAQYGYTF. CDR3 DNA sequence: TGCGCCAGCAGCCAAGATATCACGACAGGAGCTCAATATGGCTACACCTTC.

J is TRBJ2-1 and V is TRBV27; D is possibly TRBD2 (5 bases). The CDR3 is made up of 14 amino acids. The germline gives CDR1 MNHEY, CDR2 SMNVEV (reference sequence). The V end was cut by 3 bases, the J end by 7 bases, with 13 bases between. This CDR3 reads CASSFTGYLNEQFF. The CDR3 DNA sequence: TGTGCCAGCAGTTTTACGGGGTACTTGAATGAGCAGTTCTTC.

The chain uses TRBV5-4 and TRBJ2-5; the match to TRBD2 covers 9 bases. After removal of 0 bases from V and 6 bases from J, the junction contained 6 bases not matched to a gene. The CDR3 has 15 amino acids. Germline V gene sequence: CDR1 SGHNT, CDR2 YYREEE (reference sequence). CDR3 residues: CASSLEAGGGKTQYF. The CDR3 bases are TGTGCCAGCAGCTTGGAAGCGGGGGGTGGGAAGACCCAGTACTTC.

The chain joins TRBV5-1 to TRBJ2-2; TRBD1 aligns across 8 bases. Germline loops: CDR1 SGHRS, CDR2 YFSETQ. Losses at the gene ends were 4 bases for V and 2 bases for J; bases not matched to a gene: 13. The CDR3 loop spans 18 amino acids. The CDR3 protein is CASSLVWGGQGNTGELFF. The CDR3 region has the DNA TGCGCCAGCAGCCTGGTTTGGGGCGGACAGGGCAACACCGGGGAGCTGTTTTTT.

The CDR3 DNA follows: TGTGCCAGCAGTTACTCGGGACTGGGGTACAATGAGCAGTTCTTC. Amino acid sequence: CASSYSGLGYNEQFF. The chain combines TRBV6-5 with TRBJ2-1; TRBD2 is a possible D gene (6 bases). V was pared by 0 bases and J by 4 bases, with 10 bases between. Germline loops: CDR1 MNHEY, CDR2 SVGAGI. CDR3 length equals 15 residues.

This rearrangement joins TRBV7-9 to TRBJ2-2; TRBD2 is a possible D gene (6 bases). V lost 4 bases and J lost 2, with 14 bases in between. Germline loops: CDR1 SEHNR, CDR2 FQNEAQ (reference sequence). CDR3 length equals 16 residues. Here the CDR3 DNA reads TGTGCCAGCAGCTCTAAGGGCGGGACTAACACCGGGGAGCTGTTTTTT. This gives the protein CASSSKGGTNTGELFF.

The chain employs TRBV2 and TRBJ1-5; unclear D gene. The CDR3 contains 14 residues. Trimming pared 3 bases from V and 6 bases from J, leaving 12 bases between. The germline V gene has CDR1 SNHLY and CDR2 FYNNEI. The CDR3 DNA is TGTGCCAGCAGTGATTTCGGGGTTGGTCAGCCCCAGCATTTT. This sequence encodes CASSDFGVGQPQHF.

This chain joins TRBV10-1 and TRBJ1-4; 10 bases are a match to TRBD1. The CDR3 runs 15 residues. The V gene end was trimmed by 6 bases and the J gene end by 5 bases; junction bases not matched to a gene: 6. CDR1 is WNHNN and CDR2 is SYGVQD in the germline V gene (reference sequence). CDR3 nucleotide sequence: TGCGCCAGCAGCGGGGACAGGGGTCCGAATGAAAAACTGTTTTTT. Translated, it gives CASSGDRGPNEKLFF.